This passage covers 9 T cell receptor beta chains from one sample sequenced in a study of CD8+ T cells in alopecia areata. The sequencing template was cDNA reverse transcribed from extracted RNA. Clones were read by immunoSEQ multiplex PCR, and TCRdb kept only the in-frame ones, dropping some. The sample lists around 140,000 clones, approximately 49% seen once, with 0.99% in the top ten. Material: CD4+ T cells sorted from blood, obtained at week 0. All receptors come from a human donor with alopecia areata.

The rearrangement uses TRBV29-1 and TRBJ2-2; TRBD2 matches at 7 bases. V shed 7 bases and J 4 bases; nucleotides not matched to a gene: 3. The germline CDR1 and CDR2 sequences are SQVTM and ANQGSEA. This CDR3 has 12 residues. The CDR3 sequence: CSERDRTGELFF. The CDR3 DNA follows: TGCAGCGAGCGGGACCGCACCGGGGAGCTGTTTTTT.

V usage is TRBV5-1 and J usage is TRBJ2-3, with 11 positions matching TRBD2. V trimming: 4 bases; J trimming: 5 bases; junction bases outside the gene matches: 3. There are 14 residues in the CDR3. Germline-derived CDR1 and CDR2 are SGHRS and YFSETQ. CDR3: CASSAGTSGDTQYF. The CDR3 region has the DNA TGCGCCAGCAGCGCCGGGACTAGCGGAGATACGCAGTATTTT.

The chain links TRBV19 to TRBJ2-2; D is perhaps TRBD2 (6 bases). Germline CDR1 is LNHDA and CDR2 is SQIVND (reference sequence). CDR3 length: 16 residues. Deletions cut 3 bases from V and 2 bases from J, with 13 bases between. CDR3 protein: CASSIERVGNTGELFF. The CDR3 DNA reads TGTGCCAGTAGTATTGAGCGGGTCGGCAACACCGGGGAGCTGTTTTTT.

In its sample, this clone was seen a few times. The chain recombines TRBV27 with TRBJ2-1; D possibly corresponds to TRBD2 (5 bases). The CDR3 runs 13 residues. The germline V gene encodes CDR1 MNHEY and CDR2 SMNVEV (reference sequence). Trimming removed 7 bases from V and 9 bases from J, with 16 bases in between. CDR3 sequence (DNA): TGTGCCAGCACCCCGTATACAGAGGGTGAGCAGTTCTTC. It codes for CASTPYTEGEQFF.

The CDR3 spells CASSQDHGLAGVGPSTDTQYF. Here the CDR3 DNA reads TGCGCCAGCAGCCAAGATCATGGACTAGCGGGAGTTGGGCCTAGCACAGATACGCAGTATTTT. The rearrangement links TRBV4-3 to TRBJ2-3; 13 bases fit TRBD2. The CDR3 extends over 21 amino acids. Germline trimming cut 0 bases from V and 0 bases from J; bases unmatched to any gene: 12. Germline V gene sequence: CDR1 LGHNA, CDR2 YSLEER.

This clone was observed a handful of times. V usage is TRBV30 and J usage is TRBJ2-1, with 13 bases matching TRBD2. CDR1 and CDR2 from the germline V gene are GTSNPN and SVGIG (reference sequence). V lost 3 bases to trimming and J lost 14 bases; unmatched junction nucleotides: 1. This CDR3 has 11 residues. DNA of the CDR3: TGTGCCTGGAGCGGACTAGCGGGGGAGTTCTTC. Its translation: CAWSGLAGEFF. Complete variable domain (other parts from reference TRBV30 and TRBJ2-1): SQTIHQWPATLVQPVGSPLSLECTVEGTSNPNLYWYRQAAGRGLQLLFYSVGIGQISSEVPQNLSASRPQDRQFILSSKKLLLSDSGFYLCAWSGLAGEFFGPGTRLTVL.

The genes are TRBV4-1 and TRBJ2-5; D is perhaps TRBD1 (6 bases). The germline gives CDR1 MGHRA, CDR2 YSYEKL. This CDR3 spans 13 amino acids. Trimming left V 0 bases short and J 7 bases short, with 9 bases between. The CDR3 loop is CASSQDLGGTQYF. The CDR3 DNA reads TGCGCCAGCAGCCAAGATTTAGGGGGGACCCAGTACTTC.

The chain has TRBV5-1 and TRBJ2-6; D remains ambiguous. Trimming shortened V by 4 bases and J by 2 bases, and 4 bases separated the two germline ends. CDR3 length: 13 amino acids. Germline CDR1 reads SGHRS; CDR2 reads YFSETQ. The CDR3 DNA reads TGCGCCAGCAGCCCGGCTGGGGCCAACGTCCTGACTTTC. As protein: CASSPAGANVLTF.

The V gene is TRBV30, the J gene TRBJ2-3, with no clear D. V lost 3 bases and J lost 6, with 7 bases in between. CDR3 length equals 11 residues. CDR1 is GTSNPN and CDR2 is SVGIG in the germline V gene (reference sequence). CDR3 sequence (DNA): TGTGCCTGGAGCAGACCCGATACGCAGTATTTT. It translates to CAWSRPDTQYF.